This T cell receptor beta chain originates from a study of beta chain features in type 1 diabetes. On average, the one heparinised blood draw given by each donor was around 110 mL. Sorting based on CD45RO/CCR7/CD25/CD127/CD95/CD27 separated CD4+ naive, central memory, regulatory and stem cell-like memory cells. Sorting gave populations that all exceeded 95% purity. The study, taken as a whole, reports: Type 1 diabetes patients showed a moderate but significant shortening of TCRB CDR3s in all four CD4+ subsets.

Per the germline V gene, CDR1 is SEHNR and CDR2 is FQNEAQ (reference sequence). The CDR3 consists of 12 residues. Trimming stripped 7 bases from V and 5 bases from J, with 10 bases between. This clone was observed a handful of times. Its antigen is as yet unknown. Since all of the isolated RNA was reverse transcribed, expressed TCRB transcripts were what got sequenced. This table comes from immunoSEQ multiplex PCR, and its TCRdb copy is limited to in-frame clones, with some not included. The data contain 640,000 or so clones, around 15% of them seen just once; the ten biggest clones take up 0.035% to 0.04%.

The V call is TRBV7-9, the J call TRBJ2-3; TRBD2 is a possible D gene (5 bases). Sequencing was done on a sample of naive CD4+ T cells from blood. The sequence was obtained from a man aged 18-30 years with type 1 diabetes. The CDR3 sequence is CASTPEGDTQYF. The CDR3 nucleotides read TGTGCCAGCACCCCAGAGGGAGATACGCAGTATTTT.